These T cell receptor beta chains were read from a single sample in a study of neurological immune-mediated disorders. TCRdb re-called the 5' RACE reads through MiXCR, storing one row per CDR3 protein. Here the sample spans 16,000 or so distinct CDR3 sequences, 7% to 9.5% being singletons. The sample taken for sequencing was CD8+ T cells from blood. These receptors all stem from a man in his fifties or sixties in good health. Both conserved end residues are part of each CDR3. D genes are given only for firm matches. Size values are once, few and many counts, or a class for expanded clones, and some rows have none.

V gene: TRBV5-1
clone size: many
J gene: TRBJ2-2
D gene: TRBD1
CDR3 protein: CASSSRTGGVRTGELFF
CDR3 DNA: TGCGCCAGCAGCTCCCGGACAGGGGGCGTCAGGACCGGGGAGCTGTTTTTT

V gene: TRBV12-3/TRBV12-4
clone size: many
J gene: TRBJ2-3
D gene: .
CDR3 protein: CASTWGKGVPYTQYF
CDR3 DNA: TGTGCCAGCACCTGGGGAAAGGGGGTCCCCTATACGCAGTATTTT

V gene: TRBV14
clone size: many
J gene: TRBJ2-1
D gene: TRBD2
CDR3 protein: CASSQIRLASYNEQFF
CDR3 DNA: TGTGCCAGCAGCCAAATCCGACTAGCCTCCTACAATGAGCAGTTCTTC

V gene: TRBV12-3/TRBV12-4
clone size: many
J gene: TRBJ2-7
D gene: .
CDR3 protein: CASSPIGGSYEQYF
CDR3 DNA: TGTGCCAGCAGCCCGATTGGAGGTTCCTACGAGCAGTACTTC

V gene: TRBV29-1
clone size: large
J gene: TRBJ2-5
D gene: .
CDR3 protein: CSVVFGTGVGTGGPWETQYF
CDR3 DNA: TGCAGCGTTGTTTTCGGGACAGGAGTTGGAACGGGAGGGCCATGGGAGACCCAGTACTTC

V gene: TRBV7-2
clone size: many
J gene: TRBJ1-4
D gene: .
CDR3 protein: CASSSPIRGLLGEKLFF
CDR3 DNA: TGTGCCAGCAGCTCACCCATTAGGGGCTTGTTAGGTGAAAAACTGTTTTTT

V gene: TRBV7-2
clone size: many
J gene: TRBJ2-7
D gene: TRBD2
CDR3 protein: CASSLLAGGYEQYF
CDR3 DNA: TGTGCCAGCAGCTTGCTAGCGGGAGGCTACGAGCAGTACTTC

V gene: TRBV30
clone size: many
J gene: TRBJ1-2
D gene: .
CDR3 protein: CASGEGTNYGYTF
CDR3 DNA: TGTGCCAGTGGGGAGGGGACGAACTATGGCTACACCTTC

V gene: TRBV20-1
clone size: many
J gene: TRBJ2-1
D gene: .
CDR3 protein: CSARDKVEAYNEQFF
CDR3 DNA: TGCAGTGCTAGAGATAAGGTAGAGGCCTACAATGAGCAGTTCTTC

V gene: TRBV27
clone size: many
J gene: TRBJ2-7
D gene: TRBD2
CDR3 protein: CASSLRATSGLYEQYF
CDR3 DNA: TGTGCCAGCAGTTTACGCGCCACTAGCGGACTCTACGAGCAGTACTTC

V gene: TRBV4-1
clone size: many
J gene: TRBJ2-3
D gene: .
CDR3 protein: CASSQVLLPGGTDTQYF
CDR3 DNA: TGCGCCAGCAGCCAAGTCCTCCTCCCGGGGGGCACAGATACGCAGTATTTT

V gene: TRBV29-1
clone size: .
J gene: TRBJ2-1
D gene: .
CDR3 protein: CSVVGGVSYNEQFF
CDR3 DNA: TGCAGCGTTGTTGGGGGAGTCTCCTACAATGAGCAGTTCTTC

V gene: TRBV6-2/TRBV6-3
clone size: many
J gene: TRBJ2-7
D gene: TRBD2
CDR3 protein: CASSYGLAGYEQYF
CDR3 DNA: TGTGCCAGCAGTTACGGGCTAGCGGGCTACGAGCAGTACTTC

V gene: TRBV20-1
clone size: many
J gene: TRBJ2-1
D gene: TRBD2
CDR3 protein: CSARDGTSGLNEQFF
CDR3 DNA: TGCAGTGCTAGGGACGGGACTAGCGGGCTCAATGAGCAGTTCTTC

V gene: TRBV28
clone size: many
J gene: TRBJ2-7
D gene: .
CDR3 protein: CASSWMGREQYF
CDR3 DNA: TGTGCCAGCAGTTGGATGGGGCGCGAGCAGTACTTC

V gene: TRBV19
clone size: many
J gene: TRBJ2-1
D gene: TRBD2
CDR3 protein: CASSTTSVSYNEQFF
CDR3 DNA: TGTGCCAGTAGTACGACTAGCGTATCCTACAATGAGCAGTTCTTC

V gene: TRBV10-3
clone size: .
J gene: TRBJ2-2
D gene: TRBD2
CDR3 protein: CTISFGLAGGSGELFF
CDR3 DNA: TGTACCATCAGTTTCGGACTAGCGGGAGGCTCCGGGGAGCTGTTTTTT

V gene: TRBV30
clone size: .
J gene: TRBJ1-2
D gene: .
CDR3 protein: CAWSVQKENYGYTF
CDR3 DNA: TGTGCCTGGAGTGTACAAAAGGAGAACTATGGCTACACCTTC

V gene: TRBV7-2
clone size: many
J gene: TRBJ2-3
D gene: .
CDR3 protein: CASSLSGGQAGDTQYF
CDR3 DNA: TGTGCCAGCAGCCTCTCAGGGGGGCAGGCGGGAGATACGCAGTATTTT

V gene: TRBV28
clone size: few
J gene: TRBJ2-5
D gene: .
CDR3 protein: CASSFSGWETQYF
CDR3 DNA: TGTGCCAGCAGTTTTTCCGGTTGGGAGACCCAGTACTTC

V gene: TRBV19
clone size: few
J gene: TRBJ2-7
D gene: .
CDR3 protein: CASSIVGAYEQYF
CDR3 DNA: TGTGCCAGTAGTATAGTTGGAGCCTACGAGCAGTACTTC

V gene: TRBV5-6
clone size: many
J gene: TRBJ2-7
D gene: TRBD1
CDR3 protein: CASSASGQGYHEQYF
CDR3 DNA: TGTGCCAGCAGCGCCTCGGGACAGGGTTACCACGAGCAGTACTTC

V gene: TRBV5-8
clone size: many
J gene: TRBJ2-2
D gene: .
CDR3 protein: CASSWGSESTGELFF
CDR3 DNA: TGTGCCAGCAGCTGGGGGTCGGAGAGCACCGGGGAGCTGTTTTTT

V gene: TRBV5-1
clone size: many
J gene: TRBJ1-5
D gene: TRBD1
CDR3 protein: CAPTGDQPQHF
CDR3 DNA: TGCGCCCCGACAGGGGATCAGCCCCAGCATTTT

V gene: TRBV4-1
clone size: .
J gene: TRBJ1-1
D gene: .
CDR3 protein: CASSQESGSNTEAFF
CDR3 DNA: TGCGCCAGCAGCCAAGAATCGGGGTCGAACACTGAAGCTTTCTTT

V gene: TRBV6-5
clone size: many
J gene: TRBJ2-2
D gene: .
CDR3 protein: CASRGTLTGELFF
CDR3 DNA: TGTGCCAGCAGGGGGACACTAACCGGGGAGCTGTTTTTT

V gene: TRBV5-5
clone size: many
J gene: TRBJ2-7
D gene: .
CDR3 protein: CASSLARSPYEQYF
CDR3 DNA: TGTGCCAGCAGCTTGGCCAGGAGCCCCTACGAGCAGTACTTC

V gene: TRBV4-3
clone size: many
J gene: TRBJ2-6
D gene: .
CDR3 protein: CASSRGLSGANVLTF
CDR3 DNA: TGCGCCAGCAGCCGCGGGCTATCTGGGGCCAACGTCCTGACTTTC

V gene: TRBV28
clone size: many
J gene: TRBJ2-3
D gene: .
CDR3 protein: CASSQISIRERTDTQYF
CDR3 DNA: TGTGCCAGCAGCCAAATAAGTATACGAGAACGCACAGATACGCAGTATTTT

V gene: TRBV29-1
clone size: .
J gene: TRBJ2-3
D gene: .
CDR3 protein: CSIEVGVDTQYF
CDR3 DNA: TGCAGCATTGAAGTAGGGGTGGATACGCAGTATTTT

V gene: TRBV29-1
clone size: many
J gene: TRBJ2-5
D gene: .
CDR3 protein: CSVVVRPETQYF
CDR3 DNA: TGCAGCGTTGTTGTCCGTCCAGAGACCCAGTACTTC

V gene: TRBV5-1
clone size: many
J gene: TRBJ1-3
D gene: TRBD1
CDR3 protein: CASSAGQSSGNTIYF
CDR3 DNA: TGCGCCAGCAGCGCGGGACAGAGCTCTGGAAACACCATATATTTT

V gene: TRBV7-9
clone size: many
J gene: TRBJ2-3
D gene: TRBD1
CDR3 protein: CASSPDRRGDTQYF
CDR3 DNA: TGTGCCAGCAGCCCGGACAGGAGAGGAGATACGCAGTATTTT

V gene: TRBV7-9
clone size: many
J gene: TRBJ2-7
D gene: TRBD1
CDR3 protein: CASSPGQLYEQYF
CDR3 DNA: TGTGCCAGCAGTCCGGGACAGCTCTACGAGCAGTACTTC

V gene: TRBV4-1
clone size: many
J gene: TRBJ2-1
D gene: .
CDR3 protein: CASSQGTVVDEQFF
CDR3 DNA: TGCGCCAGCAGCCAGGGGACCGTAGTGGATGAGCAGTTCTTC

V gene: TRBV5-1
clone size: many
J gene: TRBJ2-3
D gene: .
CDR3 protein: CASSLEQGSTDTQYF
CDR3 DNA: TGCGCCAGCAGCTTGGAACAGGGTAGCACAGATACGCAGTATTTT

V gene: TRBV20-1
clone size: many
J gene: TRBJ2-7
D gene: .
CDR3 protein: CSASKSPDGSYEQYF
CDR3 DNA: TGCAGTGCTAGTAAGTCCCCGGACGGATCCTACGAGCAGTACTTC

V gene: TRBV4-1
clone size: many
J gene: TRBJ2-1
D gene: TRBD2
CDR3 protein: CASSQDGGLAAADEQFF
CDR3 DNA: TGCGCCAGCAGCCAAGATGGCGGACTAGCGGCGGCAGATGAGCAGTTCTTC

V gene: TRBV4-2
clone size: many
J gene: TRBJ2-7
D gene: TRBD2
CDR3 protein: CASSQVVGRAGYYEQYF
CDR3 DNA: TGTGCCAGCAGCCAAGTGGTCGGGAGGGCCGGGTACTACGAGCAGTACTTC

V gene: TRBV4-2
clone size: many
J gene: TRBJ1-1
D gene: .
CDR3 protein: CASRGGGFTEAFF
CDR3 DNA: TGTGCCAGCAGAGGGGGAGGGTTCACTGAAGCTTTCTTT

V gene: TRBV6-5
clone size: many
J gene: TRBJ2-3
D gene: TRBD2
CDR3 protein: CASSAGGRGTDTQYF
CDR3 DNA: TGTGCCAGCAGTGCCGGCGGGAGGGGGACAGATACGCAGTATTTT

V gene: TRBV5-6
clone size: many
J gene: TRBJ2-7
D gene: TRBD1
CDR3 protein: CASSLEGTGAYEQYF
CDR3 DNA: TGTGCCAGCAGCTTGGAGGGGACAGGGGCCTACGAGCAGTACTTC

V gene: TRBV27
clone size: many
J gene: TRBJ2-1
D gene: TRBD1
CDR3 protein: CASSSGTGPYNEQFF
CDR3 DNA: TGTGCCAGCAGTTCCGGGACAGGCCCCTACAATGAGCAGTTCTTC

V gene: TRBV28
clone size: many
J gene: TRBJ1-1
D gene: .
CDR3 protein: CASSFRSTEAFF
CDR3 DNA: TGTGCCAGCAGTTTCCGGAGCACTGAAGCTTTCTTT

V gene: TRBV29-1
clone size: many
J gene: TRBJ2-3
D gene: .
CDR3 protein: CSVEDAEAETYGTQYF
CDR3 DNA: TGCAGCGTTGAAGATGCGGAAGCGGAAACATACGGTACGCAGTATTTT

V gene: TRBV5-1
clone size: once
J gene: TRBJ2-7
D gene: .
CDR3 protein: CTISSGYEQYF
CDR3 DNA: TGCACCATCAGCTCAGGCTACGAGCAGTACTTC

V gene: TRBV20-1
clone size: many
J gene: TRBJ2-5
D gene: .
CDR3 protein: CSARDVVLSRVTLGAQYF
CDR3 DNA: TGCAGTGCTAGAGATGTAGTGTTGTCTCGGGTGACACTAGGGGCCCAGTACTTC

V gene: TRBV6-6
clone size: few
J gene: TRBJ1-1
D gene: .
CDR3 protein: CASSYLGHTEAFF
CDR3 DNA: TGTGCCAGCAGTTACCTGGGTCACACTGAAGCTTTCTTT

V gene: TRBV29-1
clone size: many
J gene: TRBJ2-1
D gene: TRBD2
CDR3 protein: CSARGGGSRGNEQFF
CDR3 DNA: TGCAGCGCCCGGGGGGGAGGCTCACGTGGCAATGAGCAGTTCTTC

V gene: TRBV7-9
clone size: many
J gene: TRBJ2-2
D gene: .
CDR3 protein: CASSLGTTRNSGELFF
CDR3 DNA: TGTGCCAGCAGCTTGGGCACGACTAGGAACTCCGGGGAGCTGTTTTTT

V gene: TRBV20-1
clone size: few
J gene: TRBJ2-1
D gene: TRBD2
CDR3 protein: CSASLAGSYNEQFF
CDR3 DNA: TGCAGTGCTAGTCTAGCGGGCTCCTACAATGAGCAGTTCTTC

V gene: TRBV11-2
clone size: many
J gene: TRBJ2-4
D gene: .
CDR3 protein: CASSLRLAKNIQYF
CDR3 DNA: TGTGCCAGCAGCCTGAGATTAGCCAAAAACATTCAGTACTTC

V gene: TRBV4-3
clone size: many
J gene: TRBJ1-5
D gene: .
CDR3 protein: CASSQDHDLSNQPQHF
CDR3 DNA: TGCGCCAGCAGCCAAGATCACGACCTCAGCAATCAGCCCCAGCATTTT